The rows below give T cell receptor beta chains drawn from one sample of a study of T cell repertoires in cytomegalovirus infection. TCRdb called the reads again in MiXCR, with one record for every CDR3 protein. The sample shows a few hundred thousand distinct CDR3 sequences, 15% to 20% of them seen only once. The sample consisted of CD8+ T cells from PBMCs. The receptors were sampled from a human donor in good health (CMV status not recorded). Some clones in this sample may be carry-over from other donors' samples. Both conserved end residues are trimmed from each CDR3.

>TRBJ2-1|TRBV7-8
ASSPWGSAYNEQF
>TRBJ1-2|TRBV7-9
ASNEGGTEGYT
>TRBJ1-6|TRBV7-2
ASSFHPARTIPPVYN
>TRBJ2-7|TRBV5-4
ASSLTGIDEQY
>TRBJ2-2|TRBV12-3/TRBV12-4
ASSLDRVDTGELF
>TRBJ1-1|TRBV7-7
ASSLEPGAEAF
>TRBJ1-1|TRBV4-2
ASSQEGTGLLVDTEAF
>TRBJ2-7|TRBV12-3/TRBV12-4
ASSTTGAAYEQY
>TRBJ2-3|TRBV6-2/TRBV6-3
ASSWPAGEADTQY
>TRBJ1-2|TRBV28
ASSFGGAGPLRGYT
>TRBJ1-2|TRBV7-9
ASSFGTGGYGYT
>TRBJ1-2|TRBV5-5
ASSLRTANYGYT
>TRBJ2-7|TRBV28
ASSRYRTDEQY
>TRBJ1-1|TRBV5-1
ASSPTGVYGDTEAF
>TRBJ1-5|TRBV7-2
ASSLALQGTGQPQH
>TRBJ2-7|TRBV6-5
ASSYSGTGVYEQY
>TRBJ1-5|TRBV6-1
ASSKPGADQPQH
>TRBJ1-5|TRBV20-1
SASDRRQGSNQPQH
>TRBJ2-3|TRBV2
ASSEARWSGGVADTQY
>TRBJ1-1|TRBV7-6
ASSEGGATEAF
>TRBJ1-1|TRBV28
ASSQGQSLEAF
>TRBJ2-5|TRBV7-8
ASSLGVTPKRETQY
>TRBJ2-1|TRBV7-6
ASSLVEGASSYNEQF
>TRBJ2-1|TRBV7-2
ASSLGAGGPREQF
>TRBJ2-3|TRBV5-6
ASSLVGEADTQY
>TRBJ2-7|TRBV11-2
ASSLVPRKPYEQY
>TRBJ2-1|TRBV2
ASTRGREQF
>TRBJ2-1|TRBV7-4
ASSPPSGERPSSYNEQF
>TRBJ2-1|TRBV28
ASSLRGHNEQF
>TRBJ1-2|TRBV24-1
ATSDLGDYGYT
>TRBJ1-1|TRBV5-8
ASSFGVENTEAF
>TRBJ1-2|TRBV12-3/TRBV12-4
ASSSEGATYGYT
>TRBJ2-7|TRBV7-2
ASSLRDSPPYEQY
>TRBJ2-7|TRBV7-2
ASSGWGTYEQY